The 8 T cell receptor beta chains in this list originate from one sample, sequenced in a study of blood T cells in healthy people across ages. Through a sample-barcoded 5' primer and a J-beta primer mix, a second PCR was run for roughly 6 to 11 cycles. TCRdb analysed the 5' RACE reads with MiXCR anew, one entry per CDR3 protein. The repertoire has 580,000 or so distinct CDR3 sequences, 45% to 55% of them found once; the top ten carry around 23%. The sample comprised blood. The receptors here all came from an elderly man in good health.

This clonotype was seen just once. The chain joins TRBV5-1 to TRBJ1-5, with D possibly TRBD1 on 6 matching bases. Germline CDR1 and CDR2: SGHRS and YFSETQ. The CDR3 totals 15 residues. Between the trimmed V and J ends, which lost 0 bases and 7 bases, there was a span of 14 bases. The CDR3 sequence: CASSLAGAGAQPQHF. The CDR3 nucleotides read TGCGCCAGCAGCTTGGCCGGGGCGGGGGCCCAGCCCCAGCATTTT.

The chain links TRBV6-1 to TRBJ2-7; 10 nucleotides match TRBD2. Germline trimming cut 1 base from V and 2 bases from J; bases unmatched to any gene: 2. In germline, CDR1 is MNHNS, CDR2 SASEGT. The CDR3 length is 15 residues. CDR3 coding DNA: TGTGCCAGCAGTGAAGGGGGACTAGCGCCCTACGAGCAGTACTTC. It translates to CASSEGGLAPYEQYF.

This chain links TRBV21-1 with TRBJ2-5; the D call in the table, TRBD1, was not verified against the DNA. Judging by the DNA end, TRBJ2-7 fits better; the J call may be wrong. TRBV21-1 is annotated as a pseudogene. This CDR3 spans 13 amino acids. In DNA form, the CDR3 reads TGTGTCAGCCTCCGGGACAGGGCGAACGAGCAGTACTTC. Its protein product is CVSLRDRANEQYF.

This clonotype was counted only a few times. The V call is TRBV2, the J call TRBJ2-3, with TRBD1 as a possible D gene (6 bases). Germline assignment: CDR1 SNHLY and CDR2 FYNNEI. This CDR3 comprises 13 residues. V was clipped by 5 bases and J by 5 bases, with 11 bases between them. CDR3 loop: CASSRRGGDTQYF. For the CDR3, the DNA is TGTGCCAGCAGTAGGAGAGGGGGAGATACGCAGTATTTT.

The CDR3 region has the DNA TGTGCCAGCAGTTACTCGCCGGCCACTGAAGCTTTCTTT. Its protein product is CASSYSPATEAFF. J is TRBJ1-1 and V is TRBV6-2 or TRBV6-3; D is unresolved. Per the germline V gene, CDR1 is MNHEY and CDR2 is SVGEGT. V was clipped by 0 bases and J by 4 bases, with 6 bases between them. The CDR3 is 13 amino acids.

This clonotype has a handful of counts. V is TRBV27 and J is TRBJ2-1; D may be TRBD2 (6 bases). The CDR3 length is 14 residues. Germline V gives CDR1 MNHEY, CDR2 SMNVEV (reference sequence). The V end was cut by 3 bases, the J end by 7 bases, with 13 bases between. The CDR3 loop reads CASSFGRGVNEQFF. The CDR3 coding sequence is TGTGCCAGCAGTTTCGGGAGAGGAGTGAATGAGCAGTTCTTC.

The chain carries TRBV7-3 and TRBJ2-1, with 13 bases fitting TRBD2. This CDR3 has 14 residues. Trimming cost V 5 bases and J 13 bases; bases outside gene matches: 8. The V gene's germline CDR1 is SGHTA and CDR2 FQGTGA. The CDR3 coding sequence is TGTGCCAGCAGCCCAACGGGACTAGCGGGAAGCCAGTTCTTC. Translation: CASSPTGLAGSQFF.

The V gene is TRBV4-3, the J gene TRBJ1-2; D uncertain. CDR3 length: 15 residues. In germline, CDR1 is LGHNA, CDR2 YSLEER. The V and J ends lost 0 bases and 5 bases respectively, with 13 bases between them. The CDR3 reads CASSQDTGFRYGYTF. As DNA, the CDR3 is TGCGCCAGCAGCCAAGATACGGGGTTTCGATATGGCTACACCTTC.